Sequencing of this TCR beta chain was carried out in a study of radiation and T cells in renal cell carcinoma. TCRdb's copy holds only in-frame clones and misses some; the assay was immunoSEQ multiplex PCR. The sample shows about 160,000 clones, less than 90% of them seen only once. This CDR3 has 15 amino acids. The V end lost 5 bases, the J end lost 1 base, and 15 bases lay between the germline ends. CDR1 MNHEY and CDR2 SMNVEV come from the germline V gene (reference sequence). Time point defined: baseline pretreatment blood. Sample treatment: 15 Gy SBRT to primary tumor, nephrectomy 4 weeks later. This chain links TRBV27 with TRBJ2-7, with a possible D match to TRBD2 (5 bases). This TCR derives from a woman in her seventies with renal cell carcinoma. The source material was blood, sampled from a patient whose treatment included radiotherapy and nephrectomy. The CDR3: CASSGTRTGSYEQYF. The CDR3 DNA follows: TGTGCCAGCAGTGGCACGAGGACGGGGTCCTACGAGCAGTACTTC.